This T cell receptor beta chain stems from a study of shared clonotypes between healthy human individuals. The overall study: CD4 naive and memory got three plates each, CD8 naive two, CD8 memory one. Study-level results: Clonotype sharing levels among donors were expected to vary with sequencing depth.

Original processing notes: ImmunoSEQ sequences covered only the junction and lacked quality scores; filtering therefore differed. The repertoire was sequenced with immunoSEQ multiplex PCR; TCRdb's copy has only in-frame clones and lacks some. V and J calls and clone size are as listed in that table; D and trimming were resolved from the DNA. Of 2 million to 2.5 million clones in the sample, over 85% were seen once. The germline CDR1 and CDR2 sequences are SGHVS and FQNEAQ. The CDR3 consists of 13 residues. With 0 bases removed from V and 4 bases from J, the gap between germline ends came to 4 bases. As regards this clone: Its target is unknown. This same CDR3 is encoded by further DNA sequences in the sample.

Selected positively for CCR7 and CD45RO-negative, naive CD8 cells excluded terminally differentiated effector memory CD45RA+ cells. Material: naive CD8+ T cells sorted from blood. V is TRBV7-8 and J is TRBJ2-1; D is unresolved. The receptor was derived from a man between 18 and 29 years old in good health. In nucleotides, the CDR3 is TGTGCCAGCAGCTTAGCGTCATACAATGAGCAGTTCTTC. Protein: CASSLASYNEQFF.